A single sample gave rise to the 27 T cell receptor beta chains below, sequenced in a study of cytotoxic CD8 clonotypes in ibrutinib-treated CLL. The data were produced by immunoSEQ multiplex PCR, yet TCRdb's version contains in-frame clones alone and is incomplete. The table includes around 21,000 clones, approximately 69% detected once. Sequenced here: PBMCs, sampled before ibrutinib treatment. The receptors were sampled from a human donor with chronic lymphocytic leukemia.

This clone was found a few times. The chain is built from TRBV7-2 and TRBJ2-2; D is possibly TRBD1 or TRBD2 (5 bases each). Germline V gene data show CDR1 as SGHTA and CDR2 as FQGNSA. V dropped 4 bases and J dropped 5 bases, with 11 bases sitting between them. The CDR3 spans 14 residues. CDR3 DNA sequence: TGTGCCAGCAGCTGGGACGTTCGGACCGGGGAGCTGTTTTTT. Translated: CASSWDVRTGELFF.

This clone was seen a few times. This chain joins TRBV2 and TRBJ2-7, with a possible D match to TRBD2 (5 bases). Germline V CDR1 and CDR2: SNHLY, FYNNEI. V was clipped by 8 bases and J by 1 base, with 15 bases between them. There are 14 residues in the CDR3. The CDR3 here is CASAERSGSYEQYF. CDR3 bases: TGTGCCAGCGCAGAACGGAGCGGTTCCTACGAGCAGTACTTC.

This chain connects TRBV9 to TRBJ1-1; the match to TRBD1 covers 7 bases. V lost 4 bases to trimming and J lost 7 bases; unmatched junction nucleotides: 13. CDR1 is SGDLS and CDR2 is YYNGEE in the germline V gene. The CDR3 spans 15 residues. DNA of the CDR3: TGTGCCAGCAGCCCAAACTCACAGGGGATGAGTGAAGCTTTCTTT. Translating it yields CASSPNSQGMSEAFF.

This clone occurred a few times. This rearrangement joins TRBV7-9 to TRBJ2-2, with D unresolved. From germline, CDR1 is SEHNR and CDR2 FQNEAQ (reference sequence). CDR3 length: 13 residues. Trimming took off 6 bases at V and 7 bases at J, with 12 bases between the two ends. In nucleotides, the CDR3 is TGTGCCAGCAGTGGGAAGTCGGACGGGGAGCTGTTTTTT. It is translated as CASSGKSDGELFF. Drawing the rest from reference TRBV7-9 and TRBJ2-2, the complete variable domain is DTGVSQNPRHKITKRGQNVTFRCDPISEHNRLYWYRQTLGQGPEFLTYFQNEAQLEKSRLLSDRFSAERPKGSFSTLEIQRTEQGDSAMYLCASSGKSDGELFFGEGSRLTVL.

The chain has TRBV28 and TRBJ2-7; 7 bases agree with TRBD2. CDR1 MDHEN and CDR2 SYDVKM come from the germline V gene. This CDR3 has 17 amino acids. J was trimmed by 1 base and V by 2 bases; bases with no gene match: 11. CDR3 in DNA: TGTGCCAGCAGTTTAGGGTCTAGCGGATCATTTTCCTACGAGCAGTACTTC. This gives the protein CASSLGSSGSFSYEQYF.

The CDR3 is CASSIEPLAILSGDTQYF. CDR3 DNA: TGTGCCAGTAGTATAGAGCCTCTAGCGATCCTTAGCGGGGATACGCAGTATTTT. The V call is TRBV19, the J call TRBJ2-3, with TRBD2 identical over 7 bases. The CDR3 loop spans 18 amino acids. Germline trimming cut 0 bases from V and 6 bases from J; bases unmatched to any gene: 15. Germline V CDR1 and CDR2: LNHDA, SQIVND (reference sequence). The variable domain in full, with the rest retrieved from reference TRBV19 and TRBJ2-3, is DGGITQSPKYLFRKEGQNVTLSCEQNLNHDAMYWYRQDPGQGLRLIYYSQIVNDFQKGDIAEGYSVSREKKESFPLTVTSAQKNPTAFYLCASSIEPLAILSGDTQYFGPGTRLTVL.

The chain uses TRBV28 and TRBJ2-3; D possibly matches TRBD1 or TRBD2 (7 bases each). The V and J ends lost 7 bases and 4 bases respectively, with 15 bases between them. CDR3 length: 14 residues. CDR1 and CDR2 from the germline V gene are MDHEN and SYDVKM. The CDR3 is CASNPGGGPDTQYF. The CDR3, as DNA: TGTGCCAGCAACCCAGGGGGGGGCCCAGATACGCAGTATTTT.

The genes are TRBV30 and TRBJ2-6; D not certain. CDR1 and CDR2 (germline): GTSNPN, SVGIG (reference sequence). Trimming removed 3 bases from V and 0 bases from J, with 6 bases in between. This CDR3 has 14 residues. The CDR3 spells CAWRGDSGANVLTF. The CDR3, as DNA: TGTGCCTGGAGAGGAGACTCTGGGGCCAACGTCCTGACTTTC.

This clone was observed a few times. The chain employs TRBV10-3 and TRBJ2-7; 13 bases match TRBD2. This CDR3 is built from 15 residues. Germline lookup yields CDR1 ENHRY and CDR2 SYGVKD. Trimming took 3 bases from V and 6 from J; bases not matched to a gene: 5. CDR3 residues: CAISDTSGRAREQYF. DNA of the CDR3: TGTGCCATCAGTGACACTAGCGGGAGGGCCCGCGAGCAGTACTTC.

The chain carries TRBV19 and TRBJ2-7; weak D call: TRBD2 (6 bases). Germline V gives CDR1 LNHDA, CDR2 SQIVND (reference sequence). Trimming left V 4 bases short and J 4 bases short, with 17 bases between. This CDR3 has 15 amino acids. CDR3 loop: CASSTHRDFKYEQYF. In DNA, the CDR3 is TGTGCCAGTAGTACTCACCGGGACTTCAAGTACGAGCAGTACTTC. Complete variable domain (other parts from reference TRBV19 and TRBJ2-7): DGGITQSPKYLFRKEGQNVTLSCEQNLNHDAMYWYRQDPGQGLRLIYYSQIVNDFQKGDIAEGYSVSREKKESFPLTVTSAQKNPTAFYLCASSTHRDFKYEQYFGPGTRLTVT.

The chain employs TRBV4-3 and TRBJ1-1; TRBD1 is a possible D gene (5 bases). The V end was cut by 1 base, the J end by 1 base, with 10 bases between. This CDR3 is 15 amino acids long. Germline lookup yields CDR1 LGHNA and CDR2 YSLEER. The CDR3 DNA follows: TGCGCCAGCAGCCAAGTGACAGTCTCGAACACTGAAGCTTTCTTT. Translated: CASSQVTVSNTEAFF.

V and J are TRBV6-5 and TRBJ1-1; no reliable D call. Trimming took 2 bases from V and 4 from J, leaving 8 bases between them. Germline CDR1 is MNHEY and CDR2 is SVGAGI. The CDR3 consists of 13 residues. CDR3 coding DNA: TGTGCCAGCAGTTACGGGCCGGGCACTGAAGCTTTCTTT. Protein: CASSYGPGTEAFF.

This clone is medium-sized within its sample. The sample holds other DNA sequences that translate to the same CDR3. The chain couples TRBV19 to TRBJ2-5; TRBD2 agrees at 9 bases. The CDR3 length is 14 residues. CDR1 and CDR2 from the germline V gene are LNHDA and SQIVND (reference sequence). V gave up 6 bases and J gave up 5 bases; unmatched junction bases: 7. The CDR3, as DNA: TGTGCCAGTAGCATTATAGCGGGAGTGGAGACCCAGTACTTC. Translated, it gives CASSIIAGVETQYF.

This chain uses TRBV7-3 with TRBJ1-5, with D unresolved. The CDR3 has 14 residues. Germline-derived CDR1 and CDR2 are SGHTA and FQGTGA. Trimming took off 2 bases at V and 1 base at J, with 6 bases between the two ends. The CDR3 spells CASSLVTSNQPQHF. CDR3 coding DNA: TGTGCCAGCAGCTTAGTTACCAGCAATCAGCCCCAGCATTTT. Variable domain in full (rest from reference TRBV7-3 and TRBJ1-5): GAGVSQTPSNKVTEKGKYVELRCDPISGHTALYWYRQSLGQGPEFLIYFQGTGAADDSGLPNDRFFAVRPEGSVSTLKIQRTERGDSAVYLCASSLVTSNQPQHFGDGTRLSIL.

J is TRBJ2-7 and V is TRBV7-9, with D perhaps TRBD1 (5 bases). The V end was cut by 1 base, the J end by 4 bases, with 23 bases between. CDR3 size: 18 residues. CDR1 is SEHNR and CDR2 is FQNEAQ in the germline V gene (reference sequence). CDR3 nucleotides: TGTGCCAGCAGCTTAGGACCCGGGTCAGGGCGTTTCCAATACGAGCAGTACTTC. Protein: CASSLGPGSGRFQYEQYF.

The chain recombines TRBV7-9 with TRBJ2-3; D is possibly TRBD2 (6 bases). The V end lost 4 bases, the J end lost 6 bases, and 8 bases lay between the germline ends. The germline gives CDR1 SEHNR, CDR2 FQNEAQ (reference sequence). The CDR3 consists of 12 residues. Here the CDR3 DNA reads TGTGCCAGCAGCTCGGGGAGGGATACGCAGTATTTT. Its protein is CASSSGRDTQYF.

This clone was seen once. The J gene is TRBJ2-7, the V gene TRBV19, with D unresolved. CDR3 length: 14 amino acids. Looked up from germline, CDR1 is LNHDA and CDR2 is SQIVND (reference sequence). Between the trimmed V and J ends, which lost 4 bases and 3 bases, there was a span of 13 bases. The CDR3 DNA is TGTGCCAGTAGTAGTGGTTTTGGAGTCTACGAGCAGTACTTC. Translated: CASSSGFGVYEQYF.

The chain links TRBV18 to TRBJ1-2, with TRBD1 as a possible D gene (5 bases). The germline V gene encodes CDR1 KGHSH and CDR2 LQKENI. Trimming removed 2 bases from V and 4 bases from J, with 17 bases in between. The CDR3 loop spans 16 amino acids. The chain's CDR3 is CASSPSEAGFFYGYTF. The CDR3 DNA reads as TGTGCCAGCTCACCATCAGAGGCAGGGTTCTTCTATGGCTACACCTTC.

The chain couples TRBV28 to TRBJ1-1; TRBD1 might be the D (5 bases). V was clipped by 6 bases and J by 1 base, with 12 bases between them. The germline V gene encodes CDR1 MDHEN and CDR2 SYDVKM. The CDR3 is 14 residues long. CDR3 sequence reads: CASSPGTENTEAFF. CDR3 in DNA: TGTGCCAGCAGCCCCGGGACCGAGAACACTGAAGCTTTCTTT.

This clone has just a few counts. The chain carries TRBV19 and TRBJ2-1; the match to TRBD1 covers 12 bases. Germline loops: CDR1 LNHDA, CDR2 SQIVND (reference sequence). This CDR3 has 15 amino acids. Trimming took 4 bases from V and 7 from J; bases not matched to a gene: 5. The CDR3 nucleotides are TGTGCCAGTAGTACCCCGGGACAGGGGGCAAATGAGCAGTTCTTC. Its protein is CASSTPGQGANEQFF.

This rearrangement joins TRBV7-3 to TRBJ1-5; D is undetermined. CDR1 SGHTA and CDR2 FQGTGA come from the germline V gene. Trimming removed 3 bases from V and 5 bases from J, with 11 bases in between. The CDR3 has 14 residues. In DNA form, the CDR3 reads TGTGCCAGCAGCTTTTCCAGAACCTATCAGCCCCAGCATTTT. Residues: CASSFSRTYQPQHF. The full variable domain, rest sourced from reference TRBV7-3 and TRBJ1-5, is GAGVSQTPSNKVTEKGKYVELRCDPISGHTALYWYRQSLGQGPEFLIYFQGTGAADDSGLPNDRFFAVRPEGSVSTLKIQRTERGDSAVYLCASSFSRTYQPQHFGDGTRLSIL.

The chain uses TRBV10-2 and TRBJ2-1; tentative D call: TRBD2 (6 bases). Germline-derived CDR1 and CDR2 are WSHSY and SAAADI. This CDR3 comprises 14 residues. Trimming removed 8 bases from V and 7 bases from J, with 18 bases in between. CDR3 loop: CASRPPGSGNEQFF. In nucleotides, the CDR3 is TGCGCCAGCCGACCCCCCGGGAGCGGAAATGAGCAGTTCTTC.

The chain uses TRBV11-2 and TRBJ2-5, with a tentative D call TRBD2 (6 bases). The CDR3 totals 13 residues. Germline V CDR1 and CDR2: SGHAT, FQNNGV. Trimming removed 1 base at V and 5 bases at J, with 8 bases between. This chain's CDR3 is CASSLVGRETQYF. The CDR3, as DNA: TGTGCCAGCAGCTTAGTGGGGAGGGAGACCCAGTACTTC.

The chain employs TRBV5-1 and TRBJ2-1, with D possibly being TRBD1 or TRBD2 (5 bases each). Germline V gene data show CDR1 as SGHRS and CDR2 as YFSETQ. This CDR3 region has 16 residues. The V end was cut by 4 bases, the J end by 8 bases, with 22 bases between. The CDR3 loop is CASSPHGANLGDEQFF. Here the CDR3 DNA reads TGCGCCAGCAGCCCTCACGGCGCCAATTTGGGGGATGAGCAGTTCTTC.

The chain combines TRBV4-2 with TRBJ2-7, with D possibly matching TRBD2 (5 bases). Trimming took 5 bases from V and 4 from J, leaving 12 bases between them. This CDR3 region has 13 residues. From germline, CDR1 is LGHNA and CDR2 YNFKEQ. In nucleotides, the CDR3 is TGTGCCAGCAGCTTGCCCGGGATATACGAGCAGTACTTC. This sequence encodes CASSLPGIYEQYF.

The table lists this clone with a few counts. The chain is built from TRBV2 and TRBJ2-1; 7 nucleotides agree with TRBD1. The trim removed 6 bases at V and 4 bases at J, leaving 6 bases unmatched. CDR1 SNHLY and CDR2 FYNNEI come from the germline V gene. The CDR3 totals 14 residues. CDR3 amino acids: CASRSRDRYNEQFF. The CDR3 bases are TGTGCCAGCAGGAGCCGGGACAGATACAATGAGCAGTTCTTC.

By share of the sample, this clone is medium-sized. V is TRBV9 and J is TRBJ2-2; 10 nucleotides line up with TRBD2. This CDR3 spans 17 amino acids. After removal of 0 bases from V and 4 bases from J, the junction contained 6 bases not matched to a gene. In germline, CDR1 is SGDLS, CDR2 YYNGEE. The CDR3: CASSVGRLAGVTGELFF. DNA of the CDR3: TGTGCCAGCAGCGTAGGGCGGCTAGCGGGAGTCACCGGGGAGCTGTTTTTT.